Shown below are 11 T cell receptor beta chains from a single sample sequenced in a study of CD8 T cells in ankylosing spondylitis. Whole-study results and caveats: Blood of patients with ankylosing spondylitis appeared to be characterized by a TCR beta motif of eight highly homologous variants.

Their cognate antigens are unknown. From the 5' RACE reads, TCRdb called clonotypes with MiXCR, one entry per CDR3 protein. Seen here are about 440,000 distinct CDR3 sequences, 17% observed once, and the top ten hold approximately 0.93%. Sample: blood, either unsorted or a sorted T cell fraction (not recorded which). These receptors were taken from a male donor with ankylosing spondylitis.

The V and J genes are TRBV6-5 and TRBJ2-2, with a possible D match to TRBD1 (6 bases). Germline V gene lookup returns CDR1 MNHEY and CDR2 SVGAGI. V was pared by 4 bases and J by 2 bases, with 17 bases between. There are 17 residues in the CDR3. CDR3 protein: CASSSIGVQGNTGELFF. CDR3 nucleotide sequence: TGTGCCAGCAGTTCCATTGGGGTACAGGGAAACACCGGGGAGCTGTTTTTT.

This chain connects TRBV5-1 to TRBJ1-6; no reliable D call. The CDR3 spans 15 residues. Germline CDR1 is SGHRS and CDR2 is YFSETQ. Trimming stripped 0 bases from V and 3 bases from J, with 7 bases between. In DNA form, the CDR3 reads TGCGCCAGCAGCTTGGAACAGAACTATAATTCACCCCTCCACTTT. It codes for CASSLEQNYNSPLHF.

The chain carries TRBV11-2 and TRBJ2-3, with D possibly matching TRBD2 (5 bases). Germline CDR1 and CDR2: SGHAT and FQNNGV. V shed 3 bases and J shed 0 bases, with 13 bases lying between them. This CDR3 is 16 amino acids long. The CDR3 reads CASSLTTGISTDTQYF. CDR3 nucleotide sequence: TGTGCCAGCAGCTTGACGACCGGGATAAGCACAGATACGCAGTATTTT.

The J gene is TRBJ2-1, the V gene TRBV6-2 or TRBV6-3; D is perhaps TRBD1 (6 bases). Trimming shortened V by 6 bases and J by 0 bases, and 12 bases separated the two germline ends. The CDR3 loop spans 15 amino acids. Germline V lookup: CDR1 MNHEY, CDR2 SVGEGT. In DNA, the CDR3 is TGTGCCAGCAGAGACCTGGACAGCTCCTACAATGAGCAGTTCTTC. Protein sequence: CASRDLDSSYNEQFF.

This clonotype was picked up a small number of times. This chain joins TRBV5-1 and TRBJ2-3, with TRBD1 matching over 7 bases. The germline gives CDR1 SGHRS, CDR2 YFSETQ. V was clipped by 3 bases and J by 1 base; unmatched bases: 5. This CDR3 comprises 15 residues. This chain's CDR3 is CASSYRQGGTDTQYF. The CDR3 DNA follows: TGCGCCAGCAGCTACCGACAGGGCGGCACAGATACGCAGTATTTT.

This clonotype was seen a few times. This chain joins TRBV30 and TRBJ2-5, with 9 bases lining up with TRBD2. CDR1 and CDR2 from the germline V gene are GTSNPN and SVGIG (reference sequence). The length of the CDR3 is 14 residues. V dropped 0 bases and J dropped 4; count of bases not matched to a gene: 3. This CDR3 is CAWSVRAGGETQYF. The CDR3 bases are TGTGCCTGGAGTGTACGAGCGGGGGGAGAGACCCAGTACTTC.

Worth noting for this clonotype: A read error may account for a junction end that differs from germline. The chain couples TRBV7-3 to TRBJ1-1; no definite D call. This CDR3 has 14 residues. Looked up from germline, CDR1 is SGHTA and CDR2 is FQGTGA. CDR3 amino acids: CASSLTGWKTEALF. CDR3 bases: TGTGCCAGCAGCTTAACTGGGTGGAAGACTGAAGCTCTCTTT.

This clonotype appeared a few times. This chain links TRBV6-2 or TRBV6-3 with TRBJ1-5; 9 nucleotides align to TRBD1. Germline CDR1 and CDR2: MNHEY and SVGEGT. The CDR3 runs 13 residues. Trimming took 6 bases from V and 7 from J; bases not matched to a gene: 4. CDR3 sequence: CASSGTGMQPQHF. As DNA, the CDR3 is TGTGCCAGCAGCGGGACAGGGATGCAGCCCCAGCATTTT.

This clonotype has more than one count but fewer than ten. CDR3: CSAREYRATNYGYTF. CDR3 in DNA: TGCAGTGCTAGAGAGTACAGGGCGACTAACTATGGCTACACCTTC. The chain employs TRBV20-1 and TRBJ1-2; D possibly corresponds to TRBD1 (6 bases). The CDR3 is 15 amino acids. Deletions cut 0 bases from V and 0 bases from J, with 11 bases between. The V gene's germline CDR1 is DFQATT and CDR2 SNEGSKA (reference sequence).

V usage is TRBV4-3 and J usage is TRBJ2-4, with 9 bases identical to TRBD1. The CDR3 contains 17 residues. V dropped 1 base and J dropped 0; count of bases not matched to a gene: 4. Germline CDR1 and CDR2: LGHNA and YSLEER. CDR3 in amino acids: CASSQVGQGLAKNIQYF. CDR3 nucleotide sequence: TGCGCCAGCAGCCAAGTGGGACAGGGACTAGCCAAAAACATTCAGTACTTC.

This clonotype came up a few times. V and J are TRBV2 and TRBJ2-4; TRBD2 might be the D (5 bases). Germline CDR1 reads SNHLY; CDR2 reads FYNNEI. Trimming took off 8 bases at V and 2 bases at J, with 7 bases between the two ends. The CDR3 spans 12 residues. CDR3 sequence (DNA): TGTGCCAGCGCTAGCACCAAAAACATTCAGTACTTC. The encoded protein is CASASTKNIQYF.